This is a list of T cell receptor beta chains from one sample in a study of CD8+ T cells in alopecia areata. The protocol was immunoSEQ multiplex PCR, while the TCRdb copy is restricted to in-frame clones and leaves out a portion. The sample has 200,000 to 250,000 clones, about 57% seen once. The sample consisted of CD4+ T cells sorted from blood, taken at week 4, from a patient treated with tofacitinib. Source of these receptors: a human donor with alopecia areata. Each CDR3 is given with its conserved first and last residue. The D gene is left open where the match is weak. A clone size is listed for some rows: how often the clone was seen (once, few, many), or a class if it is expanded.

TRBJ2-1,.,TRBD2,TRBV9,CASSVGTSGAVVEQFF,TGTGCCAGCAGCGTAGGGACTAGCGGGGCCGTAGTTGAGCAGTTCTTC
TRBJ1-6,.,.,TRBV18,CASSPTGDSPLHF,TGTGCCAGCTCACCAACGGGTGATTCACCCCTCCACTTT
TRBJ1-4,.,.,TRBV30,CAWSPHLGEEKLFF,TGTGCCTGGAGTCCCCACTTGGGAGAGGAAAAACTGTTTTTT
TRBJ2-3,once,TRBD2,TRBV5-1,CASSLRTSADTQYF,TGCGCCAGCAGCTTGCGGACTAGCGCAGATACGCAGTATTTT
TRBJ1-1,.,TRBD1,TRBV14,CASSQVYRGRDTEAFF,TGTGCCAGCAGCCAAGTGTATAGGGGGCGAGACACTGAAGCTTTCTTT
TRBJ1-2,.,.,TRBV20-1,CSVGKDYGYTF,TGCAGTGTGGGCAAAGACTATGGCTACACCTTC
TRBJ2-5,.,TRBD2,TRBV7-6,CASSQSGPGRETQYF,TGTGCCAGCAGCCAATCCGGTCCCGGGAGGGAGACCCAGTACTTC
TRBJ1-1,.,.,TRBV5-1,CASSLFDGGLTEAFF,TGCGCCAGCAGCTTGTTCGATGGGGGGCTCACTGAAGCTTTCTTT
TRBJ1-6,.,.,TRBV25-1,CASSEISGLDSPLHF,TGTGCCAGCAGTGAAATTTCGGGTTTGGATTCACCCCTCCACTTT
TRBJ2-5,few,.,TRBV30,CAWSVMETQYF,TGTGCCTGGAGTGTAATGGAGACCCAGTACTTC
TRBJ2-3,.,.,TRBV15,CATSRGGDTQYF,TGTGCCACCAGCCGAGGAGGGGATACGCAGTATTTT
TRBJ1-4,.,TRBD1,TRBV29-1,CSVWTGRDEKLFF,TGCAGCGTCTGGACAGGGAGGGATGAAAAACTGTTTTTT
TRBJ2-3,.,TRBD2,TRBV10-3,CAISSTSGGFGDTQYF,TGTGCCATCAGTTCGACTAGCGGGGGGTTTGGAGATACGCAGTATTTT
TRBJ1-5,.,.,TRBV6-1,CASIGSGGNQPQHF,TGTGCCAGCATTGGGTCCGGCGGCAATCAGCCCCAGCATTTT
TRBJ2-7,.,TRBD2,TRBV6-5,CASSATGGPHEQYF,TGTGCCAGCAGTGCCACGGGGGGGCCCCACGAGCAGTACTTC
TRBJ1-2,many,TRBD1,TRBV28,CATLPGQQGYTF,TGTGCCACCCTACCGGGACAGCAGGGCTACACCTTC
TRBJ1-5,.,.,TRBV30,CAWSKGVGNQPQHF,TGTGCCTGGAGTAAAGGGGTGGGCAATCAGCCCCAGCATTTT
TRBJ1-1,.,.,TRBV29-1,CSGYREVEAFF,TGCAGCGGTTACAGGGAAGTTGAAGCTTTCTTT
TRBJ2-7,.,.,TRBV6-6,CASSPQDLEQYF,TGTGCCAGCAGCCCCCAGGATTTAGAGCAGTACTTC
TRBJ1-2,.,.,TRBV6-5,CASSRTANYGYTF,TGTGCCAGCAGTCGGACAGCCAACTATGGCTACACCTTC
TRBJ2-7,.,TRBD1,TRBV30,CAWRADRAHYEQYF,TGTGCCTGGAGAGCCGACAGGGCACACTACGAGCAGTACTTC
TRBJ1-5,.,.,TRBV30,CAWSVQAGSNQPQHF,TGTGCCTGGAGTGTACAGGCAGGGAGCAATCAGCCCCAGCATTTT
TRBJ1-6,.,.,TRBV6-1,CASSEASLTNSPLHF,TGTGCCAGCAGTGAAGCTAGCCTGACCAATTCACCCCTCCACTTT
TRBJ1-6,few,TRBD1,TRBV11-2,CASSGRDRGSPLHF,TGTGCCAGCAGCGGAAGGGACAGGGGGTCACCCCTCCACTTT
TRBJ2-7,.,.,TRBV20-1,CSAREGIEQYF,TGCAGTGCTAGAGAAGGCATAGAGCAGTACTTC
TRBJ2-2,.,TRBD2,TRBV7-8,CASSLGAGGHRELFF,TGTGCCAGCAGCTTAGGGGCGGGGGGTCACCGGGAGCTGTTTTTT
TRBJ1-1,.,.,TRBV7-9,CASSFTTGEQAEAFF,TGTGCCAGCAGCTTTACGACGGGAGAACAGGCTGAAGCTTTCTTT
TRBJ1-1,.,TRBD1,TRBV29-1,CSVQQGVNTEAFF,TGCAGCGTTCAACAGGGGGTGAACACTGAAGCTTTCTTT
TRBJ2-2,few,TRBD1,TRBV29-1,CSVDRGQGASGELFF,TGCAGCGTTGACCGGGGACAGGGGGCCTCCGGGGAGCTGTTTTTT
TRBJ2-1,.,.,TRBV25-1,CASSGGGAFEQFF,TGTGCCAGCAGTGGTGGGGGGGCTTTTGAGCAGTTCTTC
TRBJ1-2,few,.,TRBV10-3,CAISENLLYGYTF,TGTGCCATCAGTGAAAACCTGCTCTATGGCTACACCTTC
TRBJ1-5,.,TRBD1,TRBV9,CASSVGQGDQPQHF,TGTGCCAGCAGCGTTGGACAGGGAGATCAGCCCCAGCATTTT
TRBJ2-7,.,TRBD2,TRBV6-1,CASSEFGLAGDEQYF,TGTGCCAGCAGTGAGTTCGGCCTAGCGGGGGACGAGCAGTACTTC
TRBJ1-1,.,.,TRBV19,CASISTYEAFF,TGTGCCAGTATTTCGACCTATGAAGCTTTCTTT
TRBJ1-4,.,.,TRBV29-1,CSVVGRGDEKLFF,TGCAGCGTTGTCGGCCGGGGGGATGAAAAACTGTTTTTT
TRBJ2-5,.,.,TRBV6-5,CASSLTGTRGETQYF,TGTGCCAGCAGTTTAACCGGCACCCGGGGGGAGACCCAGTACTTC
TRBJ1-1,.,.,TRBV28,CASNIGTEAFF,TGTGCCAGCAATATCGGCACTGAAGCTTTCTTT
TRBJ2-1,.,.,TRBV15,CATRDDREDGYEQFF,TGTGCCACCAGGGACGACAGGGAGGATGGTTATGAGCAGTTCTTC
TRBJ2-7,.,TRBD1,TRBV19,CASSVPQGAVHEQYF,TGTGCCAGTAGTGTACCCCAGGGGGCGGTACACGAGCAGTACTTC
TRBJ2-3,few,.,TRBV29-1,CSVEGTSDTQYF,TGCAGCGTTGAAGGGACATCAGATACGCAGTATTTT
TRBJ2-2,many,.,TRBV7-2,CASSLLVSTGELFF,TGTGCCAGCAGCTTACTGGTCAGCACCGGGGAGCTGTTTTTT
TRBJ1-2,few,.,TRBV4-2,CASSQELLGSRGYTF,TGTGCCAGCAGCCAAGAATTGCTAGGGTCCCGCGGCTACACCTTC
TRBJ2-5,few,.,TRBV29-1,CSVDEGPFQETQYF,TGCAGCGTTGATGAGGGGCCATTTCAAGAGACCCAGTACTTC